This T cell receptor (beta chain) was identified in a study of prognosis after radiotherapy for stage I lung cancer. Turning to the study itself: Aged about 53 to 90 years, with a median of around 74 years, the patients were 13 men and about six women. It was SBRT that served as radiotherapy, in 3 to 5 fractions with a biologically effective dose of at least 100 Gy.

Every member of the patient group was node-negative on CT and PET/CT (none had prior chemotherapy, radiotherapy or other malignancies). The V end lost 8 bases, the J end lost 2 bases, and 16 bases lay between the germline ends. This CDR3 is built from 14 residues. From genomic DNA, TCR beta CDR3 was amplified by two-round multiplex PCR. First-round PCR used primers specific to each TRBV and TRBJ gene. TCRdb passed the multiplex PCR reads through MiXCR, listing each CDR3 protein once. Counted here are under 50,000 distinct CDR3 sequences, around 24% occurring once; the ten biggest clones make up about 25%.

This rearrangement joins TRBV12-3 or TRBV12-4 to TRBJ2-7; D is possibly TRBD1 or TRBD2 (5 bases each). The TCR was taken from a donor aged 50 or older with non-small cell lung cancer. The sequences come from PBMCs, collected before or after stereotactic body radiation therapy (not recorded which). The CDR3 region has the DNA TGTGCCAGCGGACAACTAGAGGACACCTACGAGCAGTACTTC. It translates to CASGQLEDTYEQYF.